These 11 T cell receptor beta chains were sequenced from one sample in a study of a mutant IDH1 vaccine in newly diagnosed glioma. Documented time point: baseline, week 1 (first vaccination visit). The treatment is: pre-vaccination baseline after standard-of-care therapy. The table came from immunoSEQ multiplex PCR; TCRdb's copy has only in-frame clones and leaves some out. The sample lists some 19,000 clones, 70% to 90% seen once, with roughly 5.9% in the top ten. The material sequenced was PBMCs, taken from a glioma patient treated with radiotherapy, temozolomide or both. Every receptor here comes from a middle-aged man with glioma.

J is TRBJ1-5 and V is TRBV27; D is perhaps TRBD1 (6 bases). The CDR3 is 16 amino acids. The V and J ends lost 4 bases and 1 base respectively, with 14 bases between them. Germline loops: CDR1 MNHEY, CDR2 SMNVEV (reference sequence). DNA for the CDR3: TGTGCCAGCAGTTCCTCCGGGACACTGAGCAATCAGCCCCAGCATTTT. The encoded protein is CASSSSGTLSNQPQHF.

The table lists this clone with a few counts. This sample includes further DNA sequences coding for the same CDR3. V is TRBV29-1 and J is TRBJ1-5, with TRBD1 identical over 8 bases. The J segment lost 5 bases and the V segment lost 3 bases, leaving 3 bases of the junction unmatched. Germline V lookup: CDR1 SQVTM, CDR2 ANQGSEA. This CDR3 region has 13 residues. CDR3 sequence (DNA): TGCAGCGTTGATCCAGGGGGCGATCAGCCCCAGCATTTT. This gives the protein CSVDPGGDQPQHF.

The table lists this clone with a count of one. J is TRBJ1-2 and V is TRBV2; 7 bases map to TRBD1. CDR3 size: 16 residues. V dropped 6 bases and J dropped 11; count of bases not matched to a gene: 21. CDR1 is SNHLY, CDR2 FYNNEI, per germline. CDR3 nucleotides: TGTGCCAGCAGGCTCCGGGACAGCGTCTCCTCCTACCCTTACACCTTC. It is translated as CASRLRDSVSSYPYTF. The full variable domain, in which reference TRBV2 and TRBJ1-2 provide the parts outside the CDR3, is EPEVTQTPSHQVTQMGQEVILRCVPISNHLYFYWYRQILGQKVEFLVSFYNNEISEKSEIFDDQFSVERPDGSNFTLKIRSTKLEDSAMYFCASRLRDSVSSYPYTFGSGTRLTVV.

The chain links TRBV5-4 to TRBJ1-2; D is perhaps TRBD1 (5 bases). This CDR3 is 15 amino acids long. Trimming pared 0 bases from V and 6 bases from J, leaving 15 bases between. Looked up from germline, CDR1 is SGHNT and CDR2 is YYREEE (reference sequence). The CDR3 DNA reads TGTGCCAGCAGCTTGGATGGGGGACTGGTCAATGGCTACACCTTC. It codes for CASSLDGGLVNGYTF.

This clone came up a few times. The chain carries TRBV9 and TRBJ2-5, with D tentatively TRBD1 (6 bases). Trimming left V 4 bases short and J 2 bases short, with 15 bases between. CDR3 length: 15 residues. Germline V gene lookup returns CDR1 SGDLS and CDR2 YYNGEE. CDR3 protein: CASSSGTLSQETQYF. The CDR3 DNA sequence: TGTGCCAGCAGCTCCGGGACACTCTCTCAAGAGACCCAGTACTTC.

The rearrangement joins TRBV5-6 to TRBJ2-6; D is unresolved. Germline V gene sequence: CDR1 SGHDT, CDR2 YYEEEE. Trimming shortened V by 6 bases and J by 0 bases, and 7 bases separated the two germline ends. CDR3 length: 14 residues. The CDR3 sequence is CASTGYSGANVLTF. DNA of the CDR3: TGTGCCAGCACAGGATACTCTGGGGCCAACGTCCTGACTTTC.

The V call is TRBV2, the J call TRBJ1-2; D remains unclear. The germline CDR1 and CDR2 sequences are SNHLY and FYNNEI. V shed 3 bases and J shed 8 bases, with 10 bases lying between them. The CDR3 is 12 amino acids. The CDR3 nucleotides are TGTGCCAGCAGTGAGGGTGGCGTAGGCTACACCTTC. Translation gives CASSEGGVGYTF. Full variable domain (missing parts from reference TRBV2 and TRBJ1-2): EPEVTQTPSHQVTQMGQEVILRCVPISNHLYFYWYRQILGQKVEFLVSFYNNEISEKSEIFDDQFSVERPDGSNFTLKIRSTKLEDSAMYFCASSEGGVGYTFGSGTRLTVV.

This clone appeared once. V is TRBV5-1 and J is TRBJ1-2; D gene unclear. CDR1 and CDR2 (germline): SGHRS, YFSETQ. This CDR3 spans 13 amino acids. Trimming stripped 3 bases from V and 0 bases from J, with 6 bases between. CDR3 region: CASSSSPNYGYTF. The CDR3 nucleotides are TGCGCCAGCAGCTCCAGCCCTAACTATGGCTACACCTTC.

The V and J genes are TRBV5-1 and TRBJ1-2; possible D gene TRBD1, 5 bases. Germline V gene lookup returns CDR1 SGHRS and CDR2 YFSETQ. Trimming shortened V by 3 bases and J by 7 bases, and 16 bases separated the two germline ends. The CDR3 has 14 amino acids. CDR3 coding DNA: TGCGCCAGCAGCTCGCTACGGGACGGGGGTGGCTACACCTTC. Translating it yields CASSSLRDGGGYTF.

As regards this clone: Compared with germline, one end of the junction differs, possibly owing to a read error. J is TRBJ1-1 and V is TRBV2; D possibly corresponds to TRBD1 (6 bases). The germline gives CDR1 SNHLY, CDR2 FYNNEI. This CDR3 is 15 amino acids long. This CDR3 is CASSENPPGGDSPLF. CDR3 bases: TGTGCCAGCAGTGAAAACCCCCCGGGGGGCGACTCCCCGCTCTTT.

CDR3 DNA sequence: TGTGCCAGCAGCTCATCAGGGGGGCTTGGGACTGAAGCTTTCTTT. Translated, it gives CASSSSGGLGTEAFF. The chain joins TRBV7-9 to TRBJ1-1, with 7 bases aligning to TRBD1. There are 15 residues in the CDR3. Trimming cost V 4 bases and J 5 bases; bases outside gene matches: 10. CDR1 SEHNR and CDR2 FQNEAQ come from the germline V gene (reference sequence). Full variable domain (outside the CDR3, taken from reference TRBV7-9 and TRBJ1-1): DTGVSQNPRHKITKRGQNVTFRCDPISEHNRLYWYRQTLGQGPEFLTYFQNEAQLEKSRLLSDRFSAERPKGSFSTLEIQRTEQGDSAMYLCASSSSGGLGTEAFFGQGTRLTVV.